The rows below give T cell receptor beta chains drawn from one sample of a study of T-cell memory formation after mild COVID-19. TCRdb used MiXCR to reprocess the 5' RACE reads, holding one entry per CDR3 protein. The sample yields roughly 510,000 distinct CDR3 sequences, approximately 15% seen once. The sample taken for sequencing was PBMCs or a T cell subset sorted from them (not recorded which). These receptors all stem from an adult woman who had mild COVID-19 (a few samples of this study predate the infection). Cell type and time point are not known. CDR3s include the opening cysteine and the closing phenylalanine or tryptophan. D genes are given only for firm matches. Not every row has a clone size; where given, it reads once, few, many or a size class.

cdr3_nt cdr3_aa d_call clone_size j_call v_call
TGTGCCAGCAGCTTAAGCGGCGGGATGACAGATACGCAGTATTTT CASSLSGGMTDTQYF NA NA TRBJ2-3 TRBV7-9
TGTGCCAGCAGCCAAGAAACGGCCTTAAGGCCCCAGCATTTT CASSQETALRPQHF NA few TRBJ1-5 TRBV4-2
TGTGCCAGCAGTTTACCGGGACAGGGACATGGCAATGAGCAGTTCTTC CASSLPGQGHGNEQFF TRBD1 few TRBJ2-1 TRBV28
TGCGCCAGCAGACGTCAGGGAATGGGAAATGAGCAGTTCTTC CASRRQGMGNEQFF NA many TRBJ2-1 TRBV5-1
TGTGCCAGCAGCGTAGGAAAGGGATCCACTGAAGCTTTCTTT CASSVGKGSTEAFF NA few TRBJ1-1 TRBV9
TGCGCCAGCAACGTGGCTCGGCGGGGCTCCCGCTACAATGAGCAGTTCTTC CASNVARRGSRYNEQFF NA few TRBJ2-1 TRBV5-1
TGTGCCAGCAGCTTAAGGGTGGAGGGGAACACTGAAGCTTTCTTT CASSLRVEGNTEAFF NA few TRBJ1-1 TRBV11-2
TGCGCCAGCAGCCCGGGACTAGCGGGAAGAGGAGAGCAGTACTTC CASSPGLAGRGEQYF TRBD2 NA TRBJ2-7 TRBV5-1
TGTGCCAGCAGCCTCCCGTGGGAAGAGACCCAGTACTTC CASSLPWEETQYF NA NA TRBJ2-5 TRBV3-1
TGTGCCAGCAGCCAAGACAGGGAGGTTTGTCAGCCCCAGCATTTT CASSQDREVCQPQHF TRBD1 NA TRBJ1-5 TRBV7-8
TGTGCCAGCAGCTTGGCTAGCGGGAGTTCAGATACGCAGTATTTT CASSLASGSSDTQYF TRBD2 NA TRBJ2-3 TRBV7-3
TGTGCCAGCAGAGAGGGCGGGGTGAGCACAGATACGCAGTATTTT CASREGGVSTDTQYF NA few TRBJ2-3 TRBV6-5
TGTGCCAGCAGGACTAGGGGAAACATTCAGTACTTC CASRTRGNIQYF NA few TRBJ2-4 TRBV6-2/TRBV6-3
TGCAGTGCTAGAAGGTTGCAGGGCCCCTACAATGAGCAGTTCTTC CSARRLQGPYNEQFF NA few TRBJ2-1 TRBV20-1
TGCGCCAGCAGCCAAGCCCAGGGGAGAAACACTGAAGCTTTCTTT CASSQAQGRNTEAFF NA NA TRBJ1-1 TRBV4-1
TGTGCCAGCAGCTTACTAAGCGACAGGGAAAACCTACCGCAGTACTTC CASSLLSDRENLPQYF TRBD1 NA TRBJ2-7 TRBV7-6
TGTGCCAGCAGCCGGGGGGCCGTGTATGAGCAGTTCTTC CASSRGAVYEQFF NA few TRBJ2-1 TRBV12-3/TRBV12-4
TGTGCCAGCAGCTCCCGGGCTCTCTATGGCTACACCTTC CASSSRALYGYTF NA few TRBJ1-2 TRBV9
TGTGCCAGCAGCTTAGGGTTACGGGCCGGGAAGCAGTACTTC CASSLGLRAGKQYF NA few TRBJ2-7 TRBV11-3
TGTGCCAGCAGTTACTCGATTCTCGGCGGGAGGCCTGAGGACAATGAGCAGTTCTTC CASSYSILGGRPEDNEQFF TRBD2 few TRBJ2-1 TRBV6-6
TGTGCCATCAGGGGCACTAGCGCGAATGAGCAGTTCTTC CAIRGTSANEQFF TRBD2 NA TRBJ2-1 TRBV10-3
TGTGCCAGCTCACCTTGGGGACAGACTCTCTATGGCTACACCTTC CASSPWGQTLYGYTF TRBD1 once TRBJ1-2 TRBV18
TGTGCCAGCAGCCAAGAGCGAGTAGGGATCAATCAGCCCCAGCATTTT CASSQERVGINQPQHF NA few TRBJ1-5 TRBV4-2
TGTGCCAGCAGCTTACCCTCGAGCGGGGGGCAGGCTGGAAACACCATATATTTT CASSLPSSGGQAGNTIYF NA NA TRBJ1-3 TRBV7-9
TGTGCCAGCAGCCCTCTAAAACCAGGGGTGGTAGGAGAGACCCAGTACTTC CASSPLKPGVVGETQYF NA few TRBJ2-5 TRBV11-3
TGTGCCAGCAGTCCCCTAGCCAAAAACATTCAGTACTTC CASSPLAKNIQYF NA few TRBJ2-4 TRBV28
TGTGCCAGCGGGGTTAGCTCTGGAAACACCATATATTTT CASGVSSGNTIYF NA few TRBJ1-3 TRBV12-3/TRBV12-4
TGTGCCAGCAGTTACTCCACTGGGAGTCGAACCGGGGAGCTGTTTTTT CASSYSTGSRTGELFF NA NA TRBJ2-2 TRBV6-2/TRBV6-3
TGTGCCAGCAGTGATCTTCAACAGATCCATGGCTACACCTTC CASSDLQQIHGYTF NA NA TRBJ1-2 TRBV2
TGTGCCAGTTCGGACAGGGGGGACACTGAAGCTTTCTTT CASSDRGDTEAFF TRBD1 NA TRBJ1-1 TRBV19
TGTGCCAGCAGCACGCAAGGCACAGATACGCAGTATTTT CASSTQGTDTQYF NA few TRBJ2-3 TRBV5-6
TGTGCCAGCAGCCAAAAGCAGGAACCTAACTATGGCTACACCTTC CASSQKQEPNYGYTF NA few TRBJ1-2 TRBV4-2